These T cell receptor beta chains were read from a single sample in a study of shared clonotypes between healthy human individuals. Libraries were prepared by immunoSEQ multiplex PCR; TCRdb keeps only in-frame clonotypes and omits some of them. The repertoire has 650,000 to 800,000 clones, about 90% of them found once; the top ten carry 24%. Sequencing was performed on naive CD8+ T cells sorted from blood. All receptors derive from a man between 25 and 39 years old in good health. The CDR3 runs from the conserved cysteine through the conserved F or W. Fields, in order: V gene, J gene, D gene, clone size, CDR3 DNA, CDR3 protein. D genes are given only for firm matches. Rows give clone size only sometimes, using once, few, many, or a class for an expanded clone.

TRBV6-1,TRBJ1-5,NA,few,TGTGCCAGCAGTGAACTACTGTCTTATAGCAATCAGCCCCAGCATTTT,CASSELLSYSNQPQHF
TRBV11-3,TRBJ1-2,TRBD1,NA,TGTGCCAGCAGCCCGGGACAGGGAAACTATGGCTACACCTTC,CASSPGQGNYGYTF
TRBV11-2,TRBJ1-1,NA,NA,TGTGCCAGCAGGACAATCTCGGGCCCTGAAGCTTTCTTT,CASRTISGPEAFF
TRBV28,TRBJ2-1,NA,NA,TGTGCCAGCAGTTTATGTTGGCTATCCCCCTCAAGCTCCTACAATGAGCAGTTCTTC,CASSLCWLSPSSSYNEQFF
TRBV18,TRBJ2-1,TRBD2,NA,TGTGCCAGCTCACCCTGGACTAGCGGGAGACCTGAGCAGTTCTTC,CASSPWTSGRPEQFF
TRBV10-3,TRBJ1-5,NA,NA,TGTGCCATCAGTGAGTCTCGGGGGCAAGGGGATCAGCCCCAGCATTTT,CAISESRGQGDQPQHF
TRBV28,TRBJ2-1,NA,NA,TGTGCCATCTTTTCCCGGGACGACAATGAGCAGTTCTTC,CAIFSRDDNEQFF
TRBV15,TRBJ1-5,NA,NA,TGTGCCACCAGCAGAGATGGGGGCTTCAATCAGCCCCAGCATTTT,CATSRDGGFNQPQHF
TRBV4-1,TRBJ2-5,NA,NA,TGCGCCAGCAGCCAACGACTGGGTCCAGAGACCCAGTACTTC,CASSQRLGPETQYF
TRBV27,TRBJ2-1,NA,NA,TGTGCCAGCAGTTTATTGGGGGGTAGAGGGGGCGCATACAATGAGCAGTTCTTC,CASSLLGGRGGAYNEQFF
TRBV7-2,TRBJ2-4,NA,NA,TGTGCCAGCAGCTTAGAGGGAGGACTAGCCAAAAACATTCAGTACTTC,CASSLEGGLAKNIQYF
TRBV7-6,TRBJ1-5,TRBD1,NA,TGTGCCAGCGGGGACAGGGGCTTCCAGCCCCAGCATTTT,CASGDRGFQPQHF
TRBV7-8,TRBJ2-5,TRBD1,NA,TGTGCCAGCAAGACAGGGGCGTCGCCCGCAAGCAAAGAGACCCAGTACTTC,CASKTGASPASKETQYF
TRBV6-6,TRBJ2-3,NA,NA,TGTGCCAGCAGTTCCGGAGATACGCAGTATTTT,CASSSGDTQYF
TRBV5-5,TRBJ2-1,NA,NA,TGTGCCAGCAGCTTGGGGCCCACCTACAATGAGCAGTTCTTC,CASSLGPTYNEQFF
TRBV4-2,TRBJ2-5,TRBD2,NA,TGTGCCAGCAGCCAAGGGAGAGGCGGGAGGTTGGAGACCCAGTACTTC,CASSQGRGGRLETQYF
TRBV5-6,TRBJ1-2,NA,NA,TGTGCCAGCACCTACAGGGAGGACGCCTATGGCTACACCTTC,CASTYREDAYGYTF
TRBV7-8,TRBJ2-7,TRBD1,NA,TGTGCCAGCACCCACATAGAGACAGGGGGGGTCTCCGAGCAGTACTTC,CASTHIETGGVSEQYF
TRBV5-1,TRBJ1-5,NA,NA,TGCGCCAGCAGTCCCGGGACATATAGCAATCAGCCCCAGCATTTT,CASSPGTYSNQPQHF
TRBV28,TRBJ2-1,NA,NA,TGTGCCAGCAGTTTAGCGGCATTTGTAGATGAGCAGTTCTTC,CASSLAAFVDEQFF
TRBV7-3,TRBJ2-7,NA,NA,TGTGCCAGCAGCCCAGATGGGCAGGCCTACGAGCAGTACTTC,CASSPDGQAYEQYF
TRBV28,TRBJ2-7,NA,NA,TGTGCCAGCACCGCGAGGGTTTTTCCCTACGAGCAGTACTTC,CASTARVFPYEQYF
TRBV30,TRBJ2-7,NA,NA,TGTGCCTGGAGTGGCAGCGAGTTGAGGGAGCAGTACTTC,CAWSGSELREQYF
TRBV25-1,TRBJ2-3,NA,NA,TGTGCCAGCAGTGCAAGACTAGGAGGGAGCACAGATACGCAGTATTTT,CASSARLGGSTDTQYF
TRBV6-5,TRBJ1-4,TRBD1,NA,TGTGCCAGCAGTTTGTTCCAGGGGGGAGATGAAAAACTGTTTTTT,CASSLFQGGDEKLFF
TRBV5-5,TRBJ1-1,NA,NA,TGTGCCAGCAGCTTGGGGACTGAAGCTTTCTTT,CASSLGTEAFF
TRBV15,TRBJ2-5,TRBD2,NA,TGTGCCACCAGCCCTGGACTAGCGGGACCTATGCCTCAAGAGACCCAGTACTTC,CATSPGLAGPMPQETQYF
TRBV4-3,TRBJ1-1,NA,once,TGCGCCAGCAGCCAAGATCGACGGGGATTTGAAGCTTTCTTT,CASSQDRRGFEAFF
TRBV4-3,TRBJ2-2,TRBD2,NA,TGCGCCAGCAGCCAAGTCAGCGGGGTGAACACCGGGGAGCTGTTTTTT,CASSQVSGVNTGELFF
TRBV11-2,TRBJ2-7,NA,NA,TGTGCCAGCAGCTTAGTCTGGCAGGGCCCCTACGAGCAGTACTTC,CASSLVWQGPYEQYF
TRBV30,TRBJ2-7,NA,NA,TGTGCCTGGAGTGTAGTGGACGAGCAGTACTTC,CAWSVVDEQYF
TRBV29-1,TRBJ2-3,TRBD1,NA,TGCAGCGTTGAGCCGGGACAGCGCCAGTATTTT,CSVEPGQRQYF
TRBV7-9,TRBJ2-7,TRBD1,NA,TGTGCCAGCAGCTTAGGACAGGGGGCTCTCTACGAGCAGTACTTC,CASSLGQGALYEQYF
TRBV9,TRBJ2-1,NA,NA,TGTGCCAGCAGCGTAGGGGAAGATGAGCAGTTCTTC,CASSVGEDEQFF
TRBV27,TRBJ2-7,TRBD1,NA,TGTGCCAGCAGTTTAACAGGGGCCTACGAGCAGTACTTC,CASSLTGAYEQYF
TRBV4-2,TRBJ2-3,TRBD2,NA,TGTGCCAGCAGCCCCAGGGCTAGCGGGAGTATAGATACGCAGTATTTT,CASSPRASGSIDTQYF
TRBV29-1,TRBJ2-5,TRBD2,NA,TGCAGCGTCCAGGGGCGGGAGGGTCAAGAGACCCAGTACTTC,CSVQGREGQETQYF
TRBV4-3,TRBJ2-2,NA,NA,TGCGCCAGCAGCCAGACCCTCACCGGGGAGCTGTTTTTT,CASSQTLTGELFF